The 31 T cell receptor beta chains below all came from one sample that was sequenced in a study of low-dose radiotherapy and immunotherapy resistance in tumors. Time point given: before trial treatment. Gene-specific TRAV and TRBV primers were used for first-strand cDNA, covering alpha and beta chains. TCRs underwent 15 to 25 PCR cycles of amplification with a constant-region primer and V-primer adapter. One entry per CDR3 protein, called by TCRdb with MiXCR from the reads. The data hold tens of thousands of distinct CDR3 sequences, with 15% to 20% observed a single time. This specimen was PBMCs, taken before treatment. The receptors were gathered from a male donor with prostate cancer.

This clonotype was observed many times. The rearrangement joins TRBV11-3 to TRBJ2-5; 8 nucleotides align to TRBD1. The junction had 9 bases not matched to a gene; V was cut back by 5 bases and J by 1 base. Germline-derived CDR1 and CDR2 are SGHNT and YENEEA. This CDR3 has 16 residues. The CDR3 reads CASSPSSGTGQETQYF. The DNA of the CDR3 is TGTGCCAGCAGCCCAAGCTCCGGGACAGGCCAAGAGACCCAGTACTTC.

The sample holds many counts of this clonotype. The chain's CDR3 is CASSPNRVPDLVAYEQYF. The CDR3 bases are TGTGCCAGCAGTCCAAACAGGGTCCCGGACCTCGTCGCCTACGAGCAGTACTTC. The rearrangement uses TRBV6-4 and TRBJ2-7, with D perhaps matching TRBD1 (6 bases). Trimming stripped 5 bases from V and 2 bases from J, with 25 bases between. This CDR3 is 18 amino acids long. Germline V gene data show CDR1 as MRHNA and CDR2 as SNTAGT.

Many counts were recorded for this clonotype. The rearrangement uses TRBV7-8 and TRBJ2-3, with 7 bases fitting TRBD1. The length of the CDR3 is 16 residues. Germline values: CDR1 SGHVS, CDR2 FQNEAQ. V gave up 7 bases and J gave up 2 bases; unmatched junction bases: 12. In nucleotides, the CDR3 is TGTGCCAGCACCACAGGGGCCCCAATTTTCACAGATACGCAGTATTTT. This encodes CASTTGAPIFTDTQYF.

Many counts were recorded for this clonotype. The chain uses TRBV30 and TRBJ2-1; no clear D gene. The V gene lost 7 bases and the J gene lost 9 bases, with 19 bases spanning the gap. The CDR3 consists of 13 residues. Looked up from germline, CDR1 is GTSNPN and CDR2 is SVGIG (reference sequence). DNA of the CDR3: TGTGCCTTCCTTGGGCCCCTCTCCGGTGAGCAGTTCTTC. This sequence encodes CAFLGPLSGEQFF. Drawing the rest from reference TRBV30 and TRBJ2-1, the complete variable domain is SQTIHQWPATLVQPVGSPLSLECTVEGTSNPNLYWYRQAAGRGLQLLFYSVGIGQISSEVPQNLSASRPQDRQFILSSKKLLLSDSGFYLCAFLGPLSGEQFFGPGTRLTVL.

This clonotype was seen only once. The rearrangement uses TRBV4-3 and TRBJ2-6; D is perhaps TRBD1 or TRBD2 (5 bases each). The V end lost 0 bases, the J end lost 0 bases, and 15 bases lay between the germline ends. Germline CDR1 is LGHNA and CDR2 is YSLEER. The CDR3 spans 19 residues. CDR3 DNA: TGCGCCAGCAGCCAAGAGTCTATCAGGGACCTCTCTGGGGCCAACGTCCTGACTTTC. Its translation is CASSQESIRDLSGANVLTF.

The genes are TRBV18 and TRBJ2-7; D perhaps matches TRBD1 (5 bases). Trimming removed 1 base from V and 4 bases from J, with 5 bases in between. The CDR3 has 12 amino acids. CDR1 and CDR2 from the germline V gene are KGHSH and LQKENI. CDR3 sequence: CASSPRTYEQYF. In nucleotides, the CDR3 is TGTGCCAGCTCACCACGGACATACGAGCAGTACTTC.

Many counts were recorded for this clonotype. The rearrangement uses TRBV5-6 and TRBJ2-3; tentatively, D is TRBD1 or TRBD2 (5 bases each). Per germline, CDR1 SGHDT and CDR2 YYEEEE. This CDR3 contains 15 residues. The V gene lost 3 bases and the J gene lost 5 bases, with 16 bases spanning the gap. CDR3: CASSWGRSPGDTQYF. The DNA of the CDR3 is TGTGCCAGCAGCTGGGGACGGTCCCCGGGAGATACGCAGTATTTT.

This clonotype appeared many times. The chain uses TRBV5-6 and TRBJ2-5; 11 positions match TRBD2. The junction had 5 bases not matched to a gene; V was cut back by 4 bases and J by 0 bases. CDR1 SGHDT and CDR2 YYEEEE come from the germline V gene. The CDR3 is 16 residues long. The CDR3 region is CASSDSSGGNQETQYF. DNA for the CDR3: TGTGCCAGCAGCGACTCTAGCGGGGGGAACCAAGAGACCCAGTACTTC.

This clonotype was detected ten times or more. The chain couples TRBV25-1 to TRBJ2-1; tentatively, D is TRBD2 (6 bases). V lost 2 bases to trimming and J lost 6 bases, with 11 bases between them. Germline V gene data show CDR1 as MGHDK and CDR2 as SYGVNS. The CDR3 covers 14 residues. In nucleotides, the CDR3 is TGTGCCAGCAGTGAAGTGGAGGGTATCAATGAGCAGTTCTTC. Its protein product is CASSEVEGINEQFF. The whole variable domain, remainder taken from reference TRBV25-1 and TRBJ2-1, is EADIYQTPRYLVIGTGKKITLECSQTMGHDKMYWYQQDPGMELHLIHYSYGVNSTEKGDLSSESTVSRIRTEHFPLTLESARPSHTSQYLCASSEVEGINEQFFGPGTRLTVL.

The J gene is TRBJ1-2, the V gene TRBV21-1. TRBV21-1 counts as a pseudogene. This CDR3 comprises 16 residues. This CDR3 is CASSRRRLPGGYGYTF. The CDR3 region has the DNA TGTGCCAGCAGCAGAAGAAGACTCCCAGGTGGCTATGGCTACACCTTC.

This clonotype appeared a few times. The chain recombines TRBV5-1 with TRBJ2-1; possible D gene TRBD1, 5 bases. This CDR3 has 15 amino acids. Germline V lookup: CDR1 SGHRS, CDR2 YFSETQ. Trimming removed 0 bases from V and 3 bases from J, with 10 bases in between. The CDR3, as DNA: TGCGCCAGCAGCTTGGAGGGGTCACGCTACAATGAGCAGTTCTTC. The encoded protein is CASSLEGSRYNEQFF.

This clonotype was seen many times. The chain is built from TRBV5-8 and TRBJ2-2; TRBD2 matches 8 bases. Per the germline V gene, CDR1 is SGHTS and CDR2 is YDEGEE. V shed 3 bases, J shed 10 bases, and the junction held 2 bases outside the gene matches. CDR3 length: 12 amino acids. The CDR3 sequence is CASSWRGEELFF. CDR3 coding DNA: TGTGCCAGCAGCTGGCGGGGGGAGGAGCTGTTTTTT.

There are many counts of this clonotype. The chain joins TRBV5-5 to TRBJ2-5; weak D call: TRBD1 (6 bases). CDR3 length equals 14 residues. The V and J ends lost 1 base and 2 bases respectively, with 9 bases between them. Looked up from germline, CDR1 is SGHKS and CDR2 is YYEKEE (reference sequence). CDR3 sequence reads: CASSLTGTQETQYF. DNA of the CDR3: TGTGCCAGCAGCTTGACAGGGACGCAAGAGACCCAGTACTTC.

This clonotype was counted only a few times. The chain uses TRBV20-1 and TRBJ2-5; TRBD2 aligns across 11 bases. Trimming took 6 bases from V and 4 from J; bases not matched to a gene: 4. Germline lookup yields CDR1 DFQATT and CDR2 SNEGSKA (reference sequence). CDR3 length equals 13 residues. Here the CDR3 DNA reads TGCAGTGCGGCAACTAGCGGGGGAGAGACCCAGTACTTC. It is translated as CSAATSGGETQYF.

Ten or more counts support this clonotype. The chain carries TRBV11-2 and TRBJ2-7; D remains ambiguous. CDR1 SGHAT and CDR2 FQNNGV come from the germline V gene. V was shortened by 1 base and J by 0 bases, with 10 bases between the two germline ends. The CDR3 runs to 15 residues. The CDR3: CASSLGPGLSYEQYF. DNA for the CDR3: TGTGCCAGCAGCTTAGGTCCGGGCCTCTCCTACGAGCAGTACTTC.

This clonotype was detected ten times or more. The J gene is TRBJ2-1, the V gene TRBV6-2 or TRBV6-3; 14 bases align to TRBD2. The CDR3 extends over 19 amino acids. CDR1 is MNHEY, CDR2 SVGEGT, per germline. The V segment lost 3 bases and the J segment 8 bases; nucleotides outside the gene matches: 15. The CDR3 coding sequence is TGTGCCAGCAGTTATCCCGGACTAGCGGGGGGTCGAATGAGCGATGAGCAGTTCTTC. Translating gives CASSYPGLAGGRMSDEQFF.

Ten or more counts support this clonotype. V usage is TRBV6-2 or TRBV6-3 and J usage is TRBJ2-1, with 7 nucleotides matching TRBD2. Germline V gene data show CDR1 as MNHEY and CDR2 as SVGEGT. The CDR3 contains 16 residues. V dropped 6 bases and J dropped 8; count of bases not matched to a gene: 16. The CDR3 DNA reads as TGTGCCAGCAGATCACCCCGGACTAGTAGTACTGATGAGCAGTTCTTC. It encodes CASRSPRTSSTDEQFF.

The V call is TRBV6-2 or TRBV6-3, the J call TRBJ2-1; D is possibly TRBD1 (6 bases). Per the germline V gene, CDR1 is MNHEY and CDR2 is SVGEGT. V was cut by 4 bases and J by 6 bases, with 16 bases left in between. The CDR3 is 15 amino acids. The CDR3 spells CASSSRRGLVNEQFF. The CDR3, as DNA: TGTGCCAGCAGTTCAAGAAGGGGGTTAGTCAATGAGCAGTTCTTC.

This clonotype showed up many times. The CDR3, as DNA: TGTGCCAGCAGCTTAGATGGGGGGGGACTAGAAGAGACCCAGTACTTC. This gives the protein CASSLDGGGLEETQYF. This rearrangement joins TRBV7-2 to TRBJ2-5; TRBD2 matches 8 bases. CDR3 length equals 16 residues. V was pared by 1 base and J by 3 bases, with 7 bases of the junction left unmatched. CDR1 is SGHTA, CDR2 FQGNSA, per germline.

This clonotype was recorded at least ten times. This chain links TRBV4-1 with TRBJ1-2; D is uncertain. From germline, CDR1 is MGHRA and CDR2 YSYEKL. This CDR3 region has 15 residues. V gave up 6 bases and J gave up 3 bases, with 17 bases separating them. Here the CDR3 DNA reads TGCGCCAGCAGTGACCCCCTTTCGGGCCACTATGGCTACACCTTC. Protein product: CASSDPLSGHYGYTF.

In this sample, this clonotype turned up many times. The chain carries TRBV5-4 and TRBJ1-2, with 8 bases fitting TRBD1. Germline CDR1 SGHNT, CDR2 YYREEE (reference sequence). V lost 4 bases and J lost 8; bases outside the gene matches: 7. The CDR3 consists of 13 residues. CDR3 region: CASSGGQALGYTF. The CDR3 region has the DNA TGTGCCAGCAGCGGGGGACAGGCTCTCGGCTACACCTTC. Based on the CDR3 plus reference TRBV5-4 and TRBJ1-2, the full variable domain is ETGVTQSPTHLIKTRGQQVTLRCSSQSGHNTVSWYQQALGQGPQFIFQYYREEENGRGNFPPRFSGLQFPNYSSELNVNALELDDSALYLCASSGGQALGYTFGSGTRLTVV.

This clonotype was recorded many times. The chain couples TRBV9 to TRBJ2-7, with TRBD1 identical over 10 bases. Germline CDR1 is SGDLS and CDR2 is YYNGEE. After removal of 3 bases from V and 1 base from J, the junction contained 4 bases not matched to a gene. This CDR3 spans 15 amino acids. CDR3: CASSAGTGASYEQYF. DNA for the CDR3: TGTGCCAGCAGCGCCGGGACAGGGGCATCCTACGAGCAGTACTTC. Looking up the rest from reference TRBV9 and TRBJ2-7 gives the full variable domain: DSGVTQTPKHLITATGQRVTLRCSPRSGDLSVYWYQQSLDQGLQFLIQYYNGEERAKGNILERFSAQQFPDLHSELNLSSLELGDSALYFCASSAGTGASYEQYFGPGTRLTVT.

This clonotype has at least ten counts. This chain links TRBV6-5 with TRBJ2-2; D unclear. Germline CDR1 is MNHEY and CDR2 is SVGAGI. Trimming pared 6 bases from V and 5 bases from J, leaving 7 bases between. The CDR3 contains 12 residues. The CDR3 nucleotides are TGTGCCAGCAGCGTAAGGACCGGGGAGCTGTTTTTT. It specifies CASSVRTGELFF.

This clonotype was counted at least ten times. The J gene is TRBJ2-3, the V gene TRBV10-3, with D possibly matching TRBD2 (5 bases). This CDR3 is 15 amino acids long. Trimming stripped 2 bases from V and 2 bases from J, with 11 bases between. Germline V gene lookup returns CDR1 ENHRY and CDR2 SYGVKD. Written as DNA, the CDR3 is TGTGCCATCAGTGAGGTCGCGGGTATCACAGATACGCAGTATTTT. It encodes CAISEVAGITDTQYF.

This clonotype was counted many times. This chain links TRBV5-1 with TRBJ1-1; D unclear. Germline CDR1 SGHRS, CDR2 YFSETQ. The CDR3 totals 14 residues. The V and J ends lost 0 bases and 4 bases respectively, with 10 bases between them. The CDR3 region has the DNA TGCGCCAGCAGCTTGGCCAACCCGGGCACTGAAGCTTTCTTT. Amino acid sequence: CASSLANPGTEAFF.

This clonotype was observed at least ten times. The chain uses TRBV7-9 and TRBJ2-2; weak D call: TRBD2 (7 bases). V was cut by 2 bases and J by 5 bases, with 12 bases left in between. This CDR3 comprises 15 residues. The germline CDR1 and CDR2 sequences are SEHNR and FQNEAQ (reference sequence). CDR3 DNA sequence: TGTGCCAGCAGCTTACGGGGGGCGCGTACCGGGGAGCTGTTTTTT. This encodes CASSLRGARTGELFF.

V is TRBV2 and J is TRBJ1-3; 7 nucleotides line up with TRBD1. The CDR3 is 16 amino acids. Germline V CDR1 and CDR2: SNHLY, FYNNEI. Germline trimming cut 2 bases from V and 1 base from J; bases unmatched to any gene: 5. CDR3 DNA: TGTGCCAGCAGTGAAAGGGGGCCATGGTCTGGAAACACCATATATTTT. This translates into CASSERGPWSGNTIYF.

This clonotype was counted many times. V and J are TRBV4-1 and TRBJ2-2; D call uncertain. CDR1 and CDR2 (germline): MGHRA, YSYEKL. This CDR3 spans 15 amino acids. The V end was cut by 3 bases, the J end by 4 bases, with 12 bases between. CDR3 region: CASSQSQSITGELFF. In nucleotides, the CDR3 is TGCGCCAGCAGCCAGAGTCAGTCCATCACCGGGGAGCTGTTTTTT.

This clonotype was counted many times. The chain recombines TRBV18 with TRBJ1-4; no clear D gene. The ends were cut back, 2 bases at V and 7 bases at J, with 11 bases in the middle. Germline V gene sequence: CDR1 KGHSH, CDR2 LQKENI. The CDR3 has 14 amino acids. CDR3: CASSPDLRVEKLFF. The DNA of the CDR3 is TGTGCCAGCTCACCAGATTTAAGGGTTGAAAAACTGTTTTTT.

The sample holds many counts of this clonotype. V gene TRBV3-1 combines with J gene TRBJ2-2; D unresolved. The CDR3 loop spans 13 amino acids. Germline V gives CDR1 LGHDT, CDR2 YNNKEL (reference sequence). V shed 2 bases and J shed 5 bases, with 6 bases lying between them. In DNA form, the CDR3 reads TGTGCCAGCAGCCAAACGGCTACCGGGGAGCTGTTTTTT. Amino acid sequence: CASSQTATGELFF.

CDR3: CASTLRGTAAYEQYF. In nucleotides, the CDR3 is TGTGCCAGCACTCTCAGAGGGACCGCGGCCTACGAGCAGTACTTC. The chain carries TRBV3-1 and TRBJ2-7; either TRBD1 or TRBD2 may supply D (5 bases each). Trimming cost V 7 bases and J 2 bases, with 18 bases left between them. The germline V gene has CDR1 LGHDT and CDR2 YNNKEL (reference sequence). The CDR3 consists of 15 residues.